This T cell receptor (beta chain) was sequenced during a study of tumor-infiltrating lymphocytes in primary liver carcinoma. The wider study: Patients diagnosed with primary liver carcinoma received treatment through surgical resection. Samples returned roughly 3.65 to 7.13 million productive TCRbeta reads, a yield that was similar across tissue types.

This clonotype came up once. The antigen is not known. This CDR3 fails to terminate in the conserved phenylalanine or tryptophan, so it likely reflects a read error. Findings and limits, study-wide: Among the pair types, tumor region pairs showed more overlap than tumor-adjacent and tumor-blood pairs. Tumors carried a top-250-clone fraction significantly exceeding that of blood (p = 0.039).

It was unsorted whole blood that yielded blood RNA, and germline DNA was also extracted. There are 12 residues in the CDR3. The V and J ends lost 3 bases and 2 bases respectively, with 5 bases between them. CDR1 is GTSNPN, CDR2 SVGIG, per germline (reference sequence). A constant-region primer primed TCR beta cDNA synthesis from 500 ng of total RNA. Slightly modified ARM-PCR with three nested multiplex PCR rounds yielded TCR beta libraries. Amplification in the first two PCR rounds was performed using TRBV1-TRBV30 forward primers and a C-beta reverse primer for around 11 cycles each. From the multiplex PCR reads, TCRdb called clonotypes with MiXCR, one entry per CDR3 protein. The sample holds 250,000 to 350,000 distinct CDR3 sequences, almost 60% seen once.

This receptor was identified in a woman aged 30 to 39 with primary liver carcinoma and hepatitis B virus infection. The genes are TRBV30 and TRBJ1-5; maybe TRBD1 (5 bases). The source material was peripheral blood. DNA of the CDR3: TGTGCCTGGAGGACAGGCAATCAGCCCCAGCATTCT. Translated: CAWRTGNQPQHS.